One and the same sample provided the 29 T cell receptor beta chains below, sequenced in a study of a mutant IDH1 vaccine in newly diagnosed glioma. No antigen has been identified for these receptors. The time point is: week 11, during vaccination. Topical imiquimod accompanied each vaccine dose, which consisted of 300 ug of mutant IDH1 20-mer peptide. The data were produced by immunoSEQ multiplex PCR, yet TCRdb's version contains in-frame clones alone and is incomplete. This sample has some 120,000 clones, with roughly 75% found just once. Sequences were derived from PBMCs, sampled from a glioma patient whose treatment included an IDH1 peptide vaccine. The source of these receptors is a man in his forties with glioma.

This rearrangement joins TRBV21-1 to TRBJ1-4; the table's D call, TRBD1, was not checked against the DNA. TRBV21-1 is a pseudogene. This CDR3 has 18 amino acids. The CDR3 DNA reads as TGTGCCAGCAGCAATCATTGCCCCCAACAGGGGGCAGATGAAAAACTGTTTTTT. Amino acids: CASSNHCPQQGADEKLFF.

Points on this clone: Other DNA variants within this sample encode the same CDR3. The chain is built from TRBV4-3 and TRBJ2-5, with a possible D match to TRBD2 (5 bases). Per the germline V gene, CDR1 is LGHNA and CDR2 is YSLEER. The CDR3 covers 13 residues. Trimming pared 0 bases from V and 4 bases from J, leaving 6 bases between. The CDR3 loop is CASSQDRGETQYF. CDR3 sequence (DNA): TGCGCCAGCAGCCAAGACCGGGGAGAGACCCAGTACTTC.

The chain carries TRBV7-8 and TRBJ2-7; D is perhaps TRBD2 (5 bases). The germline V gene has CDR1 SGHVS and CDR2 FQNEAQ. V was shortened by 5 bases and J by 6 bases, with 17 bases between the two germline ends. This CDR3 is 14 amino acids long. The CDR3 coding sequence is TGTGCCAGCAGCCTAGGTGACGAGGCGGGCGAGCAGTACTTC. This translates into CASSLGDEAGEQYF.

This clone came up a few times. The V gene is TRBV4-1, the J gene TRBJ2-7; D is unresolved. The CDR3 runs 13 residues. The germline V gene has CDR1 MGHRA and CDR2 YSYEKL. V was pared by 5 bases and J by 0 bases, with 8 bases between. CDR3 in amino acids: CASSEAVSYEQYF. For the CDR3, the DNA is TGCGCCAGCAGCGAGGCAGTCTCCTACGAGCAGTACTTC.

The V gene is TRBV2, the J gene TRBJ1-1; D unclear. This CDR3 contains 12 residues. Germline V gene sequence: CDR1 SNHLY, CDR2 FYNNEI. V was trimmed by 3 bases and J by 5 bases, leaving 7 bases between them. CDR3 amino acids: CASSDPWTEAFF. The DNA of the CDR3 is TGTGCCAGCAGTGACCCATGGACTGAAGCTTTCTTT. Using reference TRBV2 and TRBJ1-1 for the parts outside the CDR3, the full variable domain is EPEVTQTPSHQVTQMGQEVILRCVPISNHLYFYWYRQILGQKVEFLVSFYNNEISEKSEIFDDQFSVERPDGSNFTLKIRSTKLEDSAMYFCASSDPWTEAFFGQGTRLTVV.

In this sample, this clone turned up once. The CDR3 sequence is CASRRGTDNYGYTF. CDR3 sequence (DNA): TGTGCCAGCAGACGCGGGACAGACAACTATGGCTACACCTTC. This chain connects TRBV7-2 to TRBJ1-2; 7 nucleotides match TRBD1. This CDR3 has 14 amino acids. Trimming took 6 bases from V and 2 from J; bases not matched to a gene: 6. Germline V lookup: CDR1 SGHTA, CDR2 FQGNSA. The full variable domain, rest sourced from reference TRBV7-2 and TRBJ1-2, is GAGVSQSPSNKVTEKGKDVELRCDPISGHTALYWYRQSLGQGLEFLIYFQGNSAPDKSGLPSDRFSAERTGGSVSTLTIQRTQQEDSAVYLCASRRGTDNYGYTFGSGTRLTVV.

This chain uses TRBV6-1 with TRBJ2-1; D is unclear. V lost 4 bases, J lost 1 base, and 2 bases lay in between. Germline CDR1 reads MNHNS; CDR2 reads SASEGT. CDR3 length equals 12 residues. The CDR3 DNA sequence: TGTGCCAGCAGTGGTTCCTACAATGAGCAGTTCTTC. Amino acids: CASSGSYNEQFF.

The CDR3 spells CASSYRGLGYTF. The CDR3 DNA reads as TGTGCCAGCAGCTACAGGGGGCTAGGCTACACCTTC. The V gene is TRBV13, the J gene TRBJ1-2; 9 nucleotides agree with TRBD1. This CDR3 is built from 12 residues. V lost 4 bases and J lost 8; bases outside the gene matches: 2. Per germline, CDR1 PRHDT and CDR2 FYEKMQ (reference sequence). Using reference TRBV13 and TRBJ1-2 for the parts outside the CDR3, the full variable domain is AAGVIQSPRHLIKEKRETATLKCYPIPRHDTVYWYQQGPGQDPQFLISFYEKMQSDKGSIPDRFSAQQFSDYHSELNMSSLELGDSALYFCASSYRGLGYTFGSGTRLTVV.

This CDR3 reads CASSLSGAQNQPQHF. The CDR3 region has the DNA TGCGCCAGCAGCTTGTCAGGGGCGCAGAATCAGCCCCAGCATTTT. The chain uses TRBV5-1 and TRBJ1-5; possible D gene TRBD1, 6 bases. CDR1 SGHRS and CDR2 YFSETQ come from the germline V gene. This CDR3 region has 15 residues. Trimming removed 1 base from V and 4 bases from J, with 12 bases in between.

The chain is built from TRBV4-2 and TRBJ2-7, with TRBD2 identical over 11 bases. V was clipped by 4 bases and J by 7 bases; unmatched bases: 9. Germline-derived CDR1 and CDR2 are LGHNA and YNFKEQ. CDR3 length: 15 amino acids. In DNA form, the CDR3 reads TGTGCCAGCAGCCGGGGGACTAGCGGCATAGGGGAGCAGTACTTC. It encodes CASSRGTSGIGEQYF.

The chain links TRBV25-1 to TRBJ2-5; D is unclear. Trimming left V 1 base short and J 5 bases short, with 11 bases between. CDR3 size: 14 residues. Germline V gene sequence: CDR1 MGHDK, CDR2 SYGVNS. Written as DNA, the CDR3 is TGTGCCAGCAGTGAATTGTCGACCGGGGAGACCCAGTACTTC. Translation: CASSELSTGETQYF.

This chain links TRBV10-2 with TRBJ1-6; TRBD1 might be the D (5 bases). This CDR3 comprises 15 residues. Germline CDR1 WSHSY, CDR2 SAAADI. V dropped 3 bases and J dropped 6 bases, with 12 bases sitting between them. Written as DNA, the CDR3 is TGCGCCAGCAGTGATCGGGGGGGAGGTAATTCACCCCTCCACTTT. This codes for CASSDRGGGNSPLHF.

This clone was counted only a few times. CDR3 sequence: CSVEGRMNTEAFF. CDR3 nucleotide sequence: TGCAGCGTTGAAGGACGGATGAACACTGAAGCTTTCTTT. This chain links TRBV29-1 with TRBJ1-1; D is ambiguous. The germline V gene has CDR1 SQVTM and CDR2 ANQGSEA. The CDR3 extends over 13 amino acids. V was pared by 1 base and J by 0 bases, with 6 bases between.

Written as DNA, the CDR3 is TGTGCCAGCAGCTTTGGACTAACCACCGGGGAGCTGTTTTTT. Amino acid sequence: CASSFGLTTGELFF. The rearrangement joins TRBV13 to TRBJ2-2, with D perhaps matching TRBD2 (6 bases). The length of the CDR3 is 14 residues. Trimming took 3 bases from V and 4 from J, leaving 9 bases between them. The germline V gene has CDR1 PRHDT and CDR2 FYEKMQ (reference sequence).

V usage is TRBV30 and J usage is TRBJ1-6; TRBD1 is a possible D gene (5 bases). The V end was cut by 0 bases, the J end by 7 bases, with 13 bases between. Germline V lookup: CDR1 GTSNPN, CDR2 SVGIG (reference sequence). This CDR3 has 15 amino acids. The CDR3 sequence is CAWSVLAGKNSPLHF. CDR3 coding DNA: TGTGCCTGGAGTGTTCTAGCAGGGAAGAATTCACCCCTCCACTTT.

V and J are TRBV7-2 and TRBJ2-7, with TRBD1 matching 10 bases. Looked up from germline, CDR1 is SGHTA and CDR2 is FQGNSA. The V gene end was trimmed by 9 bases and the J gene end by 4 bases; junction bases not matched to a gene: 3. The CDR3 covers 12 residues. The CDR3 protein is CASGGQGYEQYF. The CDR3 bases are TGTGCCAGTGGGGGACAGGGGTACGAGCAGTACTTC. The entire variable domain, with the rest obtained from reference TRBV7-2 and TRBJ2-7, is as follows: GAGVSQSPSNKVTEKGKDVELRCDPISGHTALYWYRQSLGQGLEFLIYFQGNSAPDKSGLPSDRFSAERTGGSVSTLTIQRTQQEDSAVYLCASGGQGYEQYFGPGTRLTVT.

The rearrangement uses TRBV6-1 and TRBJ2-3; 9 bases are shared with TRBD2. This CDR3 is 17 amino acids long. Germline trimming cut 3 bases from V and 1 base from J; bases unmatched to any gene: 8. Germline V CDR1 and CDR2: MNHNS, SASEGT. CDR3 sequence: CASSDVAGAFGTDTQYF. CDR3 sequence (DNA): TGTGCCAGCAGTGATGTAGCGGGGGCCTTCGGCACAGATACGCAGTATTTT.

This clone showed up just once. The V call is TRBV7-8, the J call TRBJ1-5; D may be TRBD1 (5 bases). CDR3 length equals 15 residues. Germline V gives CDR1 SGHVS, CDR2 FQNEAQ. V lost 2 bases, J lost 2 bases, and 10 bases lay in between. The CDR3 DNA is TGTGCCAGCAGCTTAATTCAGGGTGGCAATCAGCCCCAGCATTTT. This encodes CASSLIQGGNQPQHF.

The chain combines TRBV25-1 with TRBJ2-7; TRBD1 agrees at 8 bases. The CDR3 is made up of 15 amino acids. V gave up 4 bases and J gave up 6 bases; unmatched junction bases: 11. Germline V gene lookup returns CDR1 MGHDK and CDR2 SYGVNS. This CDR3 is CASSGRTGFVGEQYF. The DNA for the CDR3 is TGTGCCAGCAGTGGACGGACAGGGTTCGTCGGCGAGCAGTACTTC.

This clone was seen once. The rearrangement joins TRBV4-1 to TRBJ2-2; TRBD1 matches 10 bases. Trimming cost V 3 bases and J 8 bases; bases outside gene matches: 12. This CDR3 is built from 17 residues. Germline V CDR1 and CDR2: MGHRA, YSYEKL. The CDR3: CASSQSDRGLKRGELFF. As DNA, the CDR3 is TGCGCCAGCAGCCAGTCCGACAGGGGGCTAAAGCGGGGGGAGCTGTTTTTT.

V is TRBV7-8 and J is TRBJ2-5, with TRBD1 identical over 9 bases. Trimming removed 0 bases from V and 4 bases from J; junction bases left unmatched: 3. Germline assignment: CDR1 SGHVS and CDR2 FQNEAQ. The CDR3 covers 15 residues. The CDR3 protein is CASSLAGQGPETQYF. CDR3 DNA sequence: TGTGCCAGCAGCTTAGCGGGACAGGGACCAGAGACCCAGTACTTC.

The chain uses TRBV2 and TRBJ1-6, with D unclear. The CDR3 totals 14 residues. V was shortened by 3 bases and J by 5 bases, with 8 bases between the two germline ends. Germline V gene sequence: CDR1 SNHLY, CDR2 FYNNEI. CDR3 residues: CASSDLGDNSPLHF. For the CDR3, the DNA is TGTGCCAGCAGTGACTTGGGTGATAATTCACCCCTCCACTTT.

The chain uses TRBV5-6 and TRBJ1-4, with no clear D. The length of the CDR3 is 13 residues. With 3 bases removed from V and 5 bases from J, the gap between germline ends came to 8 bases. CDR1 SGHDT and CDR2 YYEEEE come from the germline V gene. The CDR3 sequence: CASSSVGNEKLFF. CDR3 nucleotide sequence: TGTGCCAGCAGCTCCGTGGGGAATGAAAAACTGTTTTTT.

CDR3 amino acids: CAIMGSSYEQYF. The CDR3 DNA is TGTGCCATCATGGGCAGCTCCTACGAGCAGTACTTC. The chain joins TRBV10-3 to TRBJ2-5; unclear D gene. The end of the DNA fits TRBJ2-7 better, so the J call may be wrong. Germline loops: CDR1 ENHRY, CDR2 SYGVKD. This CDR3 is built from 12 residues.

This clone came up once. V gene TRBV14 combines with J gene TRBJ2-3, with D possibly TRBD2 on 6 matching bases. V was pared by 1 base and J by 6 bases, with 14 bases between. CDR3 length equals 15 residues. Germline CDR1 and CDR2: SGHDN and FVKESK. The CDR3 reads CASSQGRDSADTQYF. CDR3 nucleotides: TGTGCCAGCAGCCAAGGGAGGGACTCGGCGGATACGCAGTATTTT.

The V and J genes are TRBV10-3 and TRBJ2-3; the match to TRBD1 covers 9 bases. CDR1 ENHRY and CDR2 SYGVKD come from the germline V gene. After removal of 6 bases from V and 5 bases from J, the junction contained 6 bases not matched to a gene. The CDR3 covers 14 residues. CDR3 sequence (DNA): TGTGCCATCAGAGGGGACAGGGCTAGAGATACGCAGTATTTT. Its translation: CAIRGDRARDTQYF.

The rearrangement uses TRBV27 and TRBJ1-5, with TRBD1 as a possible D gene (5 bases). CDR1 MNHEY and CDR2 SMNVEV come from the germline V gene (reference sequence). CDR3 length: 14 amino acids. Trimming shortened V by 5 bases and J by 7 bases, and 15 bases separated the two germline ends. The CDR3 DNA follows: TGTGCCAGCAGTGGGGACCCCAAATACCAGCCCCAGCATTTT. The encoded protein is CASSGDPKYQPQHF.

The genes are TRBV5-6 and TRBJ2-4; TRBD2 matches at 7 bases. CDR3 length equals 16 residues. With V trimmed by 4 bases and J by 3 bases, 10 bases remained unmatched. Germline V CDR1 and CDR2: SGHDT, YYEEEE. CDR3 sequence: CASSRSGRGVKNIQYF. In nucleotides, the CDR3 is TGTGCCAGCAGCAGATCAGGGAGGGGTGTCAAAAACATTCAGTACTTC.

The rearrangement links TRBV5-1 to TRBJ2-4; possibly TRBD1 or TRBD2 for D (6 bases each). This CDR3 spans 15 amino acids. CDR1 is SGHRS and CDR2 is YFSETQ in the germline V gene. The V end was cut by 3 bases, the J end by 7 bases, with 17 bases between. The CDR3, as DNA: TGCGCCAGCAGCTCGTCTGGGGGGACAAGGAACATTCAGTACTTC. This translates into CASSSSGGTRNIQYF.